A selection of T cell receptor beta chains follows, all from one sample in a study of blood T cells in healthy people across ages. Each CDR3 protein is one row after TCRdb ran MiXCR on the 5' RACE reads. The table includes more than 650,000 distinct CDR3 sequences, around a quarter detected once. These same records also appear under a second study, on T cells of mothers and their children.

What was sequenced was blood. The receptors stem from a boy younger than 18 in good health. The CDR3 runs from the conserved cysteine through the conserved F or W. D genes are given only for firm matches. For some rows the clone size is stated as once, few or many, or as a class when expanded; others skip it.

j_call,clone_size,d_call,v_call,cdr3_nt,cdr3_aa
TRBJ2-7,-,TRBD2,TRBV19,TGTGCCAGTAGTATAGACGGACTAGCGGGCTACGAGCAGTACTTC,CASSIDGLAGYEQYF
TRBJ2-3,few,TRBD2,TRBV5-1,TGCGCCAGCAGCCCCCGCCGCCCTCCTAGCGGGGGAGGCACAGATACGCAGTATTTT,CASSPRRPPSGGGTDTQYF
TRBJ1-1,-,-,TRBV20-1,TGCAGTGCTAGGGGCCAGGGAGACACTGAAGCTTTCTTT,CSARGQGDTEAFF
TRBJ2-5,few,TRBD2,TRBV28,TGTGCCAGCAGTTTAAGGGGTGCTAGCGGGGTGGCACGGGCCCAGTACTTC,CASSLRGASGVARAQYF
TRBJ2-7,few,TRBD1,TRBV13,TGTGCCAGCAGCTGGGGACAGGGTCGAGGCGAGCAGTACTTC,CASSWGQGRGEQYF
TRBJ1-2,-,-,TRBV12-3/TRBV12-4,TGTGCCAGCAGACCCGCACGGGACGACCCTAACTATGGCTACACCTTC,CASRPARDDPNYGYTF
TRBJ2-5,few,-,TRBV7-9,TGTGCCAGCAGCTTAGAACCAACGGGGCTACCGATCCAAGAGACCCAGTACTTC,CASSLEPTGLPIQETQYF
TRBJ2-1,few,-,TRBV20-1,TGCAGTGCCCTCCAGACTGGGGGTCCCTACAATGAGCAGTTCTTC,CSALQTGGPYNEQFF
TRBJ2-2,-,TRBD1,TRBV28,TGTGCCAGCAGTTCCCCAAGCAGGGGGACGAACACCGGGGAGCTGTTTTTT,CASSSPSRGTNTGELFF
TRBJ2-6,-,TRBD1,TRBV12-3/TRBV12-4,TGTGCCAGCAGTCCCAACAGGGGCTCTGGGGCCAACGTCCTGACTTTC,CASSPNRGSGANVLTF
TRBJ2-5,-,TRBD1,TRBV28,TGTGCCAGCAGTCTACAGGGGGCCGGAGTGGTTAGGGAGACCCAGTACTTC,CASSLQGAGVVRETQYF
TRBJ2-5,-,-,TRBV5-1,TGCGCCAGCAGCTTGAACGGGGGCGGGTCCGGACAAGAGACCCAGTACTTC,CASSLNGGGSGQETQYF
TRBJ2-4,few,-,TRBV13,TGTGCCAGCAGCTCCCCCTACGGGAAGCTAGCCAAAAACATTCAGTACTTC,CASSSPYGKLAKNIQYF
TRBJ2-7,-,-,TRBV10-3,TGTGCCATCAGTGAGTTAGGGTTTGACTACGAGCAGTACTTC,CAISELGFDYEQYF
TRBJ1-2,-,-,TRBV5-1,TGCGCCAGCAGCCCCGGCCCCGAGGCCCACTATGGTTACACCTTC,CASSPGPEAHYGYTF
TRBJ2-1,few,-,TRBV7-8,TGTGCCAGCAACAAACGGGGTGTCGGGTACAATGAGCAGTTCTTC,CASNKRGVGYNEQFF
TRBJ1-1,many,TRBD1,TRBV6-2/TRBV6-3,TGTGCCAGCAGTTACTTAACACAGGGGATCGGGAACACTGAAGCTTTCTTT,CASSYLTQGIGNTEAFF
TRBJ2-2,-,-,TRBV6-5,TGTGCCAGCAGGGGGGGACAGCTCACCGGGGAGCTGTTTTTT,CASRGGQLTGELFF
TRBJ1-5,-,-,TRBV4-1,TGCGCCAGCAGCCAACCGGGGAATCAGCCCCAGCATTTT,CASSQPGNQPQHF
TRBJ2-1,few,TRBD1,TRBV4-1,TGCGCCAGCAGCCAAGTTGGTACAGGGGATGAGCAGTTCTTC,CASSQVGTGDEQFF
TRBJ2-1,few,TRBD1,TRBV5-1,TGCGCCAGCACGGAAAGCAGGACAGGGTGGAGTCATGAGCAGTTCTTC,CASTESRTGWSHEQFF
TRBJ2-4,few,TRBD1,TRBV27,TGTGCCAGCAGCCCGACAGGGGGCGACTTCGGCATTCAGTACTTC,CASSPTGGDFGIQYF
TRBJ1-2,-,-,TRBV4-3,TGCGCCAGCAGCCAGGTGGGGACGGTAACTGACTGGGGCTACACCTTC,CASSQVGTVTDWGYTF
TRBJ2-1,few,TRBD2,TRBV20-1,TGCAGTGCTCGAGGGGCTAGCGGGGGGGCTGGGCAGTTCTTC,CSARGASGGAGQFF
TRBJ2-1,few,TRBD2,TRBV7-9,TGTGCCAGCAGCCCATGGCGGGAGGGGGCTAAAAATGAGCGGTTCTTC,CASSPWREGAKNERFF
TRBJ1-2,-,TRBD1,TRBV12-3/TRBV12-4,TGTGCCAGCAGGCGGCCAGGACAGGGGGCGCGGGGCTACACCTTC,CASRRPGQGARGYTF
TRBJ2-2,-,TRBD1,TRBV12-3/TRBV12-4,TGTGCCAGCAGGAAACAGGGGGTAAAGACCGGGGAGCTGTTTTTT,CASRKQGVKTGELFF
TRBJ2-1,-,TRBD2,TRBV7-3,TGTGCCAGCAGCTTAAGATCCGGGGGGGCCGTATACAATGAGCAGTTCTTC,CASSLRSGGAVYNEQFF
TRBJ2-3,-,-,TRBV7-9,TGTGCCAGCAGCTTCGGGGAAGGCACAGATACGCAGTATTTT,CASSFGEGTDTQYF
TRBJ2-5,-,-,TRBV6-6,TGTGTCAGCAGCGTACGAGAGACCCAGTACTTC,CVSSVRETQYF
TRBJ2-7,few,-,TRBV2,TGTGCCAGCAGATCCAGGGTGGGCTCCTACGAGCAGTACTTC,CASRSRVGSYEQYF
TRBJ1-2,few,TRBD1,TRBV11-2,TGTGCCAGCAGGGGACGGAGGACAGGGGGTCCAAGTCCCTATGGCTACACCTTC,CASRGRRTGGPSPYGYTF
TRBJ2-2,few,-,TRBV5-1,TGCGCCAGCAGCTTGAAGGCCACCGGGGAGCTGTTTTTT,CASSLKATGELFF
TRBJ2-7,few,-,TRBV7-9,TGTGCCAGCAGCCCGAACAGGGCAACGGACTCCGAGCAGTACTTC,CASSPNRATDSEQYF
TRBJ2-2,-,TRBD1,TRBV5-5,TGTGCCAGCAACACCCACCCGGGGACAGGGGGCCCAGGGGAGCTGTTTTTT,CASNTHPGTGGPGELFF
TRBJ2-2,-,-,TRBV29-1,TGCAGCGTTGAAGATCGAGGGGGGGGCACCGGGGAGCTGTTTTTT,CSVEDRGGGTGELFF
TRBJ1-2,-,-,TRBV29-1,TGCAGCGCTCGGGACGGTTCTAACTATGGCTACACCTTC,CSARDGSNYGYTF
TRBJ2-1,few,TRBD2,TRBV12-3/TRBV12-4,TGTGCCAGCACCTCCGGGGGGGCCTCCTACAATGAGCAGTTCTTC,CASTSGGASYNEQFF
TRBJ1-2,few,-,TRBV30,TGTGCCCTCCCTTTAACGGGAGATGGCTACACCTTC,CALPLTGDGYTF
TRBJ2-5,many,TRBD2,TRBV9,TGTGCCAGCAGCCCCGGAGGGCTAGCGGGGCTCCAAGAGACCCAGTACTTC,CASSPGGLAGLQETQYF
TRBJ2-7,few,TRBD2,TRBV7-3,TGTGCCAGCAGTTTCCAGCGGAGCGGGGTTCGCGAGCAGTACTTC,CASSFQRSGVREQYF
TRBJ2-1,-,-,TRBV6-1,TGTGCCAGCGCTTTGACGGCTAGCTCCTACAATGAGCAGTTCTTC,CASALTASSYNEQFF
TRBJ1-2,-,TRBD1,TRBV6-5,TGTGCCAGCAGCCCGGACAGGCCGCCCGCTAACTATGGCTACACCTTC,CASSPDRPPANYGYTF
TRBJ2-1,-,TRBD2,TRBV6-5,TGTGCCAGCAGTTACTCGAGAGCGGGGGGATCCTACAATGAGCAGTTCTTC,CASSYSRAGGSYNEQFF
TRBJ2-1,-,TRBD2,TRBV20-1,TGCAGTGCCTGGGGGACTAGCCACAATGAGCAGTTCTTC,CSAWGTSHNEQFF
TRBJ1-6,few,-,TRBV18,TGTGCCGGCTCACGGGGGGCTGATTCACCCCTCCACTTT,CAGSRGADSPLHF
TRBJ1-2,few,TRBD1,TRBV27,TGTGCCAGCAGGAGGAGACAGGGACACTATGGCTACACCTTC,CASRRRQGHYGYTF
TRBJ1-5,few,-,TRBV30,TGTGCCTGGAGCAGGGGAACGGGGCAGAAAACAAATCAGCCCCAGCATTTT,CAWSRGTGQKTNQPQHF
TRBJ2-3,-,-,TRBV20-1,TGCAGTGCTAGAGATCCAGCCACTAGCACAGATACGCAGTATTTT,CSARDPATSTDTQYF
TRBJ2-5,-,-,TRBV19,TGTGCCAGTAGTATGGCTGGCGAGGAGACCCAGTACTTC,CASSMAGEETQYF
TRBJ2-1,-,TRBD1,TRBV6-4,TGTGCCAGCAGTGGACCTCCGGGACAGTTGAATGAGCAGTTCTTC,CASSGPPGQLNEQFF
TRBJ2-5,-,-,TRBV29-1,TGCAGCGTTGAGGAAGGGGGAAAGACCCAGTACTTC,CSVEEGGKTQYF
TRBJ2-5,-,-,TRBV20-1,TGCAGTGCCCCGCTCCCGGGGGCAGGCAAGCAAGAGACCCAGTACTTC,CSAPLPGAGKQETQYF
TRBJ2-1,-,TRBD1,TRBV28,TGTGCCAGCAGCCCTTCACGGGACAGGGGAAAGGGAAAGAGCTCCTACAATGAGCAGTTCTTC,CASSPSRDRGKGKSSYNEQFF
TRBJ2-1,-,-,TRBV7-3,TGTGCTAGCAGCCCCGGGGGTTCCAATGAGCAGTTCTTC,CASSPGGSNEQFF
TRBJ2-5,-,TRBD2,TRBV6-5,TGTGCCAGCAGAGGTAGCGGGGGGGCCCGGGAGACCCAGTACTTC,CASRGSGGARETQYF
TRBJ1-1,few,-,TRBV4-2,TGTGCCAGCAGCCAAGATACAAGTAACACTGGAGCTTTCTTT,CASSQDTSNTGAFF
TRBJ1-2,-,TRBD1,TRBV27,TGTGCCAGCAGTTCTTGGGACAGGGAATCCAAAGGCTACACCTTC,CASSSWDRESKGYTF
TRBJ1-2,few,-,TRBV5-1,TGCGCCAGCAGCCCGGTCGGAGACCCCTCGGGGTATGGCTACACCTTC,CASSPVGDPSGYGYTF
TRBJ2-2,-,-,TRBV5-1,TGCGCCAGCAGGACCGTGCAGGGACGAACCGGGGAGCTGTTTTTT,CASRTVQGRTGELFF